The rows below give T cell receptor beta chains drawn from one sample of a study of shared clonotypes between healthy human individuals. This table comes from immunoSEQ multiplex PCR, and its TCRdb copy is limited to in-frame clones, with some not included. The table includes approximately 2.5 million clones, around nine tenths detected once. Material: naive CD4+ T cells sorted from blood. The source is a man between 18 and 35 years old in good health. Both conserved end residues are part of each CDR3. Fields, in order: D gene, V gene, clone size, J gene, CDR3 DNA, CDR3 protein. D genes are given only for firm matches. Clone size, where shown, is once, few, many, or a class for clones that have expanded.

TRBD1	TRBV5-1	.	TRBJ2-7	TGCGCCAGCAGCAGATCCGGGACAGGGGGCGAGCAGTACTTC	CASSRSGTGGEQYF
.	TRBV11-2	.	TRBJ1-2	TGTGCCAGCAGCTTAGAGGCCACTTATCGCTACACCTTC	CASSLEATYRYTF
.	TRBV30	.	TRBJ2-7	TGTGCCTGGAGTTCCACTTACGAGCAGTACTTC	CAWSSTYEQYF
.	TRBV6-6	.	TRBJ2-3	TGTGCCAGCAGTTACCCACGACCAGAGGCAGATACGCAGTATTTT	CASSYPRPEADTQYF
.	TRBV30	.	TRBJ2-5	TGTGCCTGGAAGGACGGCACGAGGGAGACCCAGTACTTC	CAWKDGTRETQYF
.	TRBV6-5	.	TRBJ2-6	TGTGCCAGCAAGGGCCCTAGCTCTGGGGCCAACGTCCTGACTTTC	CASKGPSSGANVLTF
.	TRBV7-3	.	TRBJ2-6	TGTGCCAGCAGCATGAGCTCTGGGGCCAACGTCCTGACTTTC	CASSMSSGANVLTF
.	TRBV4-1	.	TRBJ2-2	TGCGCCAGCAGCCAAACACACACCGGGGAGCTGTTTTTT	CASSQTHTGELFF
.	TRBV18	.	TRBJ1-1	TGTGCCAGCTCACCACCGGGGCGGAACACTGAAGCTTTCTTT	CASSPPGRNTEAFF
.	TRBV5-1	.	TRBJ2-2	TGCGCCAGCAGCCAACAGGGTTTTTCGGCCGGGGAGCTGTTTTTT	CASSQQGFSAGELFF
TRBD1	TRBV28	.	TRBJ1-2	TGTGCCAGCAGTTCTTCAGGGGGCTACGGCTATGGCTACACCTTC	CASSSSGGYGYGYTF
.	TRBV5-1	once	TRBJ2-3	TGCGCCAGCAGCTTGGAGAGCACAGATACGCAGTATTTT	CASSLESTDTQYF
.	TRBV5-4	.	TRBJ2-5	TGTGCCAGCAGCCCAAAGGGGGAGACCTCACAAGAGACCCAGTACTTC	CASSPKGETSQETQYF
.	TRBV7-3	.	TRBJ2-3	TGTGCCAGCAGCTCAAGGGGAGAGCTCACAGATACGCAGTATTTT	CASSSRGELTDTQYF
TRBD1	TRBV5-1	.	TRBJ2-7	TGCGCCAGCAGCCCGGGACAGCAGGGGTACGAGCAGTACTTC	CASSPGQQGYEQYF
TRBD1	TRBV7-2	.	TRBJ1-6	TGTGCCAGCAGCCTACGGACAGGTTTGGGCGATAATTCACCCCTCCACTTT	CASSLRTGLGDNSPLHF
.	TRBV5-4	.	TRBJ1-1	TGTGCCAGCAGCCCTCCCCTTCTTACAGGGAGGAACACTGAAGCTTTCTTT	CASSPPLLTGRNTEAFF
TRBD1	TRBV18	.	TRBJ2-7	TGTGCCAGCTCTCAGATGACAGGGTACGAGCAGTACTTC	CASSQMTGYEQYF
.	TRBV5-1	.	TRBJ2-1	TGCGCCAGCAAGGGTGCGGGCCCGAATTACAATGAGCAGTTCTTC	CASKGAGPNYNEQFF
.	TRBV11-2	.	TRBJ1-4	TGTGCCAGCAGCCCCCACTGGGGAGAAAAACTGTTTTTT	CASSPHWGEKLFF
TRBD2	TRBV5-6	.	TRBJ2-1	TGTGCCAGCAACCCAGCGGGGCCCACCTACAATGAGCAGTTCTTC	CASNPAGPTYNEQFF
TRBD2	TRBV5-1	.	TRBJ2-5	TGCGCCAGCAGCTCCACAGGTAGACTAGCGGGGGGTCGAGAGACCCAGTACTTC	CASSSTGRLAGGRETQYF
TRBD2	TRBV7-2	.	TRBJ2-1	TGTGCCAGCAGCCCGGGAGGACCACTCAATGAGCAGTTCTTC	CASSPGGPLNEQFF
TRBD2	TRBV5-1	.	TRBJ2-5	TGCGCCAGCAGTCGAGCGGGGGAAGAGACCCAGTACTTC	CASSRAGEETQYF
.	TRBV7-9	.	TRBJ2-5	TGTGCCAGCAGCTTAGCAGGCATTGCAGAGACCCAGTACTTC	CASSLAGIAETQYF
.	TRBV10-3	once	TRBJ2-7	TGTGCCATCTCAGGCAGGGTGGTCCACGAGCAGTACTTC	CAISGRVVHEQYF
.	TRBV5-1	.	TRBJ1-1	TGCGCCAGCAGCTTGATGGCAGATAACACTGAAGCTTTCTTT	CASSLMADNTEAFF
.	TRBV2	.	TRBJ1-5	TGTGCCAGCAGTGAGGGGCAGGGAGATCAGCCCCAGCATTTT	CASSEGQGDQPQHF
.	TRBV30	.	TRBJ2-7	TGTGCCTGGAGTCTGACTACCTACGAGCAGTACTTC	CAWSLTTYEQYF
.	TRBV28	.	TRBJ2-6	TGTGCCAGCACCCTTGGCTCATCTGGGGCCAACGTCCTGACTTTC	CASTLGSSGANVLTF
TRBD1	TRBV29-1	.	TRBJ2-2	TGCAGCGTTTTAAAACAGGGGCCGAACACCGGGGAGCTGTTTTTT	CSVLKQGPNTGELFF
.	TRBV2	.	TRBJ1-6	TGTGCCAGCAGTGAAAGGTCAGGGGCCTATAATTCACCCCTCCACTTT	CASSERSGAYNSPLHF
.	TRBV18	.	TRBJ1-2	TGTGCCAGCTCACCATCGTCGCCTGGCTACACCTTC	CASSPSSPGYTF
TRBD2	TRBV2	.	TRBJ2-7	TGTGCCAGCAGCCCGGGGGGAAGTCTATCCTACGAGCAGTACTTC	CASSPGGSLSYEQYF
TRBD2	TRBV7-3	.	TRBJ2-5	TGTGCCAGCAGCTTACTGACTAGCGGCCCCTCAATTAAGTACTTC	CASSLLTSGPSIKYF
TRBD1	TRBV28	.	TRBJ1-6	TGTGCCAGCAGTCCGACAGGGAAAGGGAATTCACCCCTCCACTTT	CASSPTGKGNSPLHF
.	TRBV27	few	TRBJ1-5	TGTGCCAGCAGAAACGTCGGTAGTGGCAATCAGCCCCAGCATTTT	CASRNVGSGNQPQHF
TRBD1	TRBV28	once	TRBJ1-5	TGTGCCAGCAGTTTAATCCAGGGGGCGAGCAATCAGCCCCAGCATTTT	CASSLIQGASNQPQHF
TRBD1	TRBV30	.	TRBJ2-3	TGTGCCTGGATAGACACAGGGGTCAAGACAGATACGCAGTATTTT	CAWIDTGVKTDTQYF